This TCR beta chain was captured in a study of CD8+ T cells in alopecia areata. Notes on the study in general: Tofacitinib significantly decreased scalp clonality and expanded CD8+ clones among top 100.

This sample's treatment: oral pan-JAK inhibitor, 5-10 mg twice daily. Once RNA had been extracted, it was reverse transcribed into cDNA to act as the sequencing template. Clones were sequenced by immunoSEQ multiplex PCR, and TCRdb holds only the in-frame ones, with some missing. The table lists around 200,000 clones, less than 70% of them singletons. V dropped 6 bases and J dropped 6 bases, with 14 bases sitting between them. Germline lookup yields CDR1 LNHDA and CDR2 SQIVND (reference sequence). CDR3 size: 13 residues. Turning to this clone: What it binds is not known.

The material was CD8+ T cells sorted from blood, obtained at week 24, from a patient treated with tofacitinib. The sequence was collected from a human donor with alopecia areata. The rearrangement joins TRBV19 to TRBJ1-1; D is perhaps TRBD1 (5 bases). The CDR3 region has the DNA TGTGCCAGTAGCGACAGCCCGTCGTCTGAAGCTTTCTTT. It is translated as CASSDSPSSEAFF. The whole variable domain, remainder taken from reference TRBV19 and TRBJ1-1, is DGGITQSPKYLFRKEGQNVTLSCEQNLNHDAMYWYRQDPGQGLRLIYYSQIVNDFQKGDIAEGYSVSREKKESFPLTVTSAQKNPTAFYLCASSDSPSSEAFFGQGTRLTVV.